This is a list of T cell receptor beta chains from one sample in a study of blood T cell repertoires in COVID-19. Produced via immunoSEQ multiplex PCR; TCRdb's table is partial and in-frame only. The sample yields about 310,000 clones, around 90% seen once. The sample taken for sequencing was peripheral blood. These receptors were obtained from a woman aged 40 to 50 with COVID-19, enrolled during active disease. Each CDR3 is given with its conserved first and last residue. D genes are given only for firm matches. Clone size, where shown, is once, few, many, or a class for clones that have expanded.

NA	TRBV6-5	NA	TRBJ2-2	CASSYKRDGELFF	TGTGCCAGCAGTTACAAGCGAGACGGGGAGCTGTTTTTT
once	TRBV4-3	TRBD2	TRBJ2-7	CASSPQAGESYEQYF	TGCGCCAGCAGCCCCCAAGCGGGAGAGTCCTACGAGCAGTACTTC
few	TRBV6-1	NA	TRBJ2-7	CASSELRNSYEQYF	TGTGCCAGCAGTGAATTGCGGAACTCCTACGAGCAGTACTTC
NA	TRBV4-3	NA	TRBJ2-7	CASSQVQGYEQYF	TGCGCCAGCAGCCAAGTCCAGGGCTACGAGCAGTACTTC
NA	TRBV7-2	NA	TRBJ2-3	CASSLKSPDLGGYF	TGTGCCAGCAGCTTAAAATCCCCGGACTTGGGGGGGTATTTT
NA	TRBV27	NA	TRBJ2-7	CASSFKGSSYEQYF	TGTGCCAGCAGTTTCAAAGGGAGCTCCTACGAGCAGTACTTC
NA	TRBV28	TRBD2	TRBJ2-5	CASSPPGLVVQTQYF	TGTGCCAGCAGTCCACCGGGACTAGTCGTCCAGACCCAGTACTTC
NA	TRBV6-4	NA	TRBJ1-1	CASSDSVSGDTEAFF	TGTGCCAGCAGTGACTCTGTCTCGGGAGACACTGAAGCTTTCTTT
NA	TRBV13	TRBD1	TRBJ2-7	CASSYRTGGAYEQYF	TGTGCCAGCAGCTACCGGACAGGGGGAGCCTACGAGCAGTACTTC
once	TRBV27	TRBD2	TRBJ2-1	CASSPGLAGGPANEQFF	TGTGCCAGCAGCCCGGGATTAGCGGGAGGGCCCGCCAATGAGCAGTTCTTC
NA	TRBV6-6	TRBD1	TRBJ1-3	CASRSQGVSTIYF	TGTGCCAGCAGGTCACAGGGGGTTAGCACCATATATTTT
once	TRBV7-2	NA	TRBJ1-5	CASSLGGTGRNQPQHF	TGTGCCAGCAGCTTGGGGGGGACGGGGCGCAATCAGCCCCAGCATTTT
NA	TRBV2	NA	TRBJ2-3	CASSEWKGLWTDTQYF	TGTGCCAGCAGTGAATGGAAGGGGCTCTGGACAGATACGCAGTATTTT
NA	TRBV7-9	NA	TRBJ2-1	CASTERGAFGYNEQFF	TGTGCCAGCACCGAACGGGGGGCCTTCGGTTACAATGAGCAGTTCTTC
NA	TRBV7-2	TRBD2	TRBJ2-7	CASSPGLAGTYEQYF	TGTGCCAGCAGCCCGGGACTAGCGGGGACCTACGAGCAGTACTTC
NA	TRBV29-1	NA	TRBJ2-7	CSAADNPYEQYF	TGCAGCGCTGCCGACAACCCCTACGAGCAGTACTTC
NA	TRBV2	TRBD1	TRBJ2-5	CASSVLTGGGSQYF	TGTGCCAGCTCAGTTCTGACAGGGGGCGGAAGCCAGTACTTC
NA	TRBV5-1	TRBD2	TRBJ2-5	CASSPTGLQETQYF	TGCGCCAGCAGCCCGACGGGACTACAAGAGACCCAGTACTTC
NA	TRBV3-1/TRBV3-2	NA	TRBJ1-1	CASSQDWQGEAFF	TGTGCCAGCAGCCAAGATTGGCAGGGGGAAGCTTTCTTT